The source of this T cell receptor (beta chain) is a study of shared clonotypes between healthy human individuals. Sequenced by immunoSEQ multiplex PCR; TCRdb stores in-frame clones only, minus some. The sample holds approximately 2,000,000 clones, 85% to 95% seen once. The CDR3 sequence is 15 residues long. Trimming shortened V by 1 base and J by 7 bases, and 17 bases separated the two germline ends. The germline gives CDR1 SGHTA, CDR2 FQGNSA. Source material: naive CD4+ T cells from PBMCs. Subset reported: CD45RA+ positively selected. The source is a man aged 18 to 29 in good health. Some clones in this sample may be carry-over from other donors' samples. The chain links TRBV7-2 to TRBJ2-7; a weak D match, TRBD2 (5 bases). CDR3 DNA sequence: TGTGCCAGCAGCTTAGACAAGGTACTTAGAGGGGAGCAGTACTTC. This gives the protein CASSLDKVLRGEQYF.